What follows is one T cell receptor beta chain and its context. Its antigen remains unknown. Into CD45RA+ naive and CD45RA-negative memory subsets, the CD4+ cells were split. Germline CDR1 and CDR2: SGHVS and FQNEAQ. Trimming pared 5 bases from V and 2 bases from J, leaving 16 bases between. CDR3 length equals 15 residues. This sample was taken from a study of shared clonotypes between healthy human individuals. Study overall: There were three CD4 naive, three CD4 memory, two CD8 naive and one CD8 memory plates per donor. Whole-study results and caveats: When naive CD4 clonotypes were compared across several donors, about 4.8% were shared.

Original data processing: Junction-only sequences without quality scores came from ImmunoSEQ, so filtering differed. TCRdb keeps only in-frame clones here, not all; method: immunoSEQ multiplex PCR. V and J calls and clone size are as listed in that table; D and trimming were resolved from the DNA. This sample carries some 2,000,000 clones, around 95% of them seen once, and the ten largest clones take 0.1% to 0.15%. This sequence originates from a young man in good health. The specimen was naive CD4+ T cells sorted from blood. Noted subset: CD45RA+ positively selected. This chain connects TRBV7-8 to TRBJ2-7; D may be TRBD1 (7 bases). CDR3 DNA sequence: TGTGCCAGCAGCCGCGGGACGGACAGGCCCTACGAGCAGTACTTC. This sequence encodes CASSRGTDRPYEQYF.